A single sample gave rise to the 19 T cell receptor beta chains below, sequenced in a study of blood T cells in healthy people across ages. A second about 6 to 12 cycle PCR used barcoded and J-beta primers. TCRdb re-called the 5' RACE reads through MiXCR, storing one row per CDR3 protein. The data contain some 890,000 distinct CDR3 sequences, just under 30% of them seen just once; the ten biggest clones take up roughly 10%. These same records also appear under a second study, on T cells of mothers and their children.

The sample taken for sequencing was blood. Receptors originate from a woman aged 35 to 49 in good health.

V and J are TRBV7-6 and TRBJ2-3, with TRBD2 as a possible D gene (6 bases). CDR1 and CDR2 (germline): SGHVS, FNYEAQ. Trimming left V 4 bases short and J 4 bases short, with 15 bases between. The CDR3 has 15 amino acids. The CDR3 region is CASSSTMGGSDTQYF. In DNA, the CDR3 is TGTGCCAGCAGCTCCACCATGGGGGGTTCAGATACGCAGTATTTT.

This clonotype was seen repeatedly, ten times or more. The chain is built from TRBV10-3 and TRBJ2-5, with 10 bases identical to TRBD2. The CDR3 is 14 residues long. CDR1 and CDR2 from the germline V gene are ENHRY and SYGVKD. Unmatched junction bases numbered 1, after V lost 4 bases and J lost 2 bases. The CDR3 region has the DNA TGTGCCATCAGTGTTAGCGGGGGGCAAGAGACCCAGTACTTC. As protein: CAISVSGGQETQYF.

This clonotype was seen many times. V gene TRBV15 combines with J gene TRBJ2-7; 8 positions agree with TRBD1. The CDR3 covers 16 residues. V shed 0 bases and J 3 bases; nucleotides not matched to a gene: 7. The germline CDR1 and CDR2 sequences are LNHNV and YYDKDF (reference sequence). As DNA, the CDR3 is TGTGCCACCAGCAGAGATCGAATCGGACAGGGCTACGAGCAGTACTTC. Translated: CATSRDRIGQGYEQYF.

The chain couples TRBV21-1 to TRBJ2-3; the table names TRBD1, a call not compared with the DNA. TRBV21-1 is tagged as a pseudogene. The CDR3 extends over 17 amino acids. CDR3 region: CASSKAGQWTNTDTQYF. CDR3 sequence (DNA): TGTGCCAGCAGCAAAGCCGGACAGTGGACCAACACAGATACGCAGTATTTT.

The chain employs TRBV28 and TRBJ2-4; 10 bases are shared with TRBD2. Germline values: CDR1 MDHEN, CDR2 SYDVKM. Unmatched junction bases numbered 17, after V lost 2 bases and J lost 13 bases. The CDR3 is made up of 17 amino acids. CDR3 loop: CASSLAFTSGAPNEQYF. The DNA of the CDR3 is TGTGCCAGCAGTTTAGCTTTTACTAGCGGGGCCCCCAATGAGCAGTACTTC. Combining the CDR3 with reference TRBV28 and TRBJ2-4 gives the whole variable domain DVKVTQSSRYLVKRTGEKVFLECVQDMDHENMFWYRQDPGLGLRLIYFSYDVKMKEKGDIPEGYSVSREKKERFSLILESASTNQTSMYLCASSLAFTSGAPNEQYFGAGTRLSVL.

This sequence joins TRBV7-9 and TRBJ2-3; unclear D gene. Germline V CDR1 and CDR2: SEHNR, FQNEAQ (reference sequence). V lost 5 bases, J lost 4 bases, and 10 bases lay in between. The CDR3 totals 13 residues. The CDR3 protein is CASSPEIPDTQYF. As DNA, the CDR3 is TGTGCCAGCAGCCCCGAGATTCCAGATACGCAGTATTTT.

About this clonotype: With a much larger clone just one base away, this may be a read error. The rearrangement uses TRBV29-1 and TRBJ1-2; possibly TRBD1 for D (5 bases). V was clipped by 3 bases and J by 4 bases, with 24 bases between them. There are 17 residues in the CDR3. Per germline, CDR1 SQVTM and CDR2 ANQGSEA. This CDR3 is CSVDGTLTGRGIYGYTF. The CDR3 DNA follows: TGCAGCGTTGACGGGACCCTAACGGGACGGGGCATCTATGGCTACACCTTC.

The V and J genes are TRBV29-1 and TRBJ1-2; no reliable D call. The CDR3 consists of 14 residues. V lost 3 bases and J lost 0, with 11 bases in between. Germline values: CDR1 SQVTM, CDR2 ANQGSEA. CDR3 residues: CSVEDLVSNYGYTF. The CDR3 nucleotides read TGCAGCGTTGAGGATCTAGTTTCTAACTATGGCTACACCTTC.

CDR3: CASFTGIRNQPQHF. The CDR3 DNA reads TGTGCCAGTTTCACAGGGATCCGCAATCAGCCCCAGCATTTT. The chain links TRBV28 to TRBJ1-5, with D perhaps TRBD1 (6 bases). This CDR3 region has 14 residues. The germline V and J ends were trimmed by 9 bases and 2 bases, with 14 bases remaining between them. Germline lookup yields CDR1 MDHEN and CDR2 SYDVKM.

This clonotype was observed a handful of times. V gene TRBV20-1 combines with J gene TRBJ1-2; TRBD1 aligns across 8 bases. After removal of 0 bases from V and 8 bases from J, the junction contained 8 bases not matched to a gene. Germline values: CDR1 DFQATT, CDR2 SNEGSKA (reference sequence). This CDR3 has 14 amino acids. The CDR3 DNA sequence: TGCAGTGCTAGAGAGGGGGACAGGATATACGGCTACACCTTC. Its protein product is CSAREGDRIYGYTF.

This chain connects TRBV7-2 to TRBJ2-7, with 16 nucleotides matching TRBD2. V lost 5 bases, J lost 5 bases, and 12 bases stayed unmatched. This CDR3 has 18 residues. Germline V gene lookup returns CDR1 SGHTA and CDR2 FQGNSA. CDR3 amino acids: CASSPIGTSGGARHEQYF. The CDR3 region has the DNA TGTGCCAGCAGCCCTATCGGGACTAGCGGGGGGGCTCGGCACGAGCAGTACTTC. The entire variable domain, with the rest obtained from reference TRBV7-2 and TRBJ2-7, is as follows: GAGVSQSPSNKVTEKGKDVELRCDPISGHTALYWYRQSLGQGLEFLIYFQGNSAPDKSGLPSDRFSAERTGGSVSTLTIQRTQQEDSAVYLCASSPIGTSGGARHEQYFGPGTRLTVT.

The chain recombines TRBV6-5 with TRBJ1-1; maybe TRBD1 (6 bases). V was clipped by 5 bases and J by 5 bases, with 18 bases between them. Germline values: CDR1 MNHEY, CDR2 SVGAGI. The CDR3 sequence is 15 residues long. CDR3 DNA sequence: TGTGCCAGCAGTACCCCAGCCGGGGGGCGGACTGAAGCTTTCTTT. Translation gives CASSTPAGGRTEAFF.

For this clonotype: A much larger clone lies a single base off, so this may be a read error. The rearrangement joins TRBV6-6 to TRBJ2-7, with D tentatively TRBD2 (5 bases). The J call is in doubt because the DNA end fits TRBJ2-5 better. Germline values: CDR1 MNHNY, CDR2 SVGAGI (reference sequence). This CDR3 has 14 residues. The CDR3 bases are TGTGCCAGCAGGAACCCAGTAGCTCGGGGGACCCAGTACTTC. Protein product: CASRNPVARGTQYF.

A word on this clonotype: Compared with germline, one end of the junction differs, possibly owing to a read error. The chain combines TRBV24-1 with TRBJ2-4, with D tentatively TRBD1 (6 bases). The germline gives CDR1 KGHDR, CDR2 SFDVKD. The CDR3 is 14 residues long. The CDR3 DNA follows: TGTACCACCAGTGAGAACGACAGGCGAGACATTCAGTACTTC. Translating it yields CTTSENDRRDIQYF.

Worth noting for this clonotype: The junction departs from germline at one end; a sequencing error may be responsible. This rearrangement joins TRBV20-1 to TRBJ1-2; 9 bases are shared with TRBD1. CDR1 and CDR2 (germline): DFQATT, SNEGSKA (reference sequence). The CDR3 consists of 14 residues. As DNA, the CDR3 is TGCAGTGGCCAAGGGACAGGGAATAACTATGGCCACACCTTC. It codes for CSGQGTGNNYGHTF.

This clonotype was found many times. The chain links TRBV6-2 or TRBV6-3 to TRBJ2-1; D gene unclear. V lost 4 bases and J lost 7, with 17 bases in between. The CDR3 spans 15 residues. In germline, CDR1 is MNHEY, CDR2 SVGEGT. The CDR3 protein is CASSSPGGSRNEQFF. The CDR3 DNA reads as TGTGCCAGCAGTTCCCCTGGCGGTTCGAGGAATGAGCAGTTCTTC.

The chain links TRBV7-2 to TRBJ1-5; the D is unclear. Germline CDR1 is SGHTA and CDR2 is FQGNSA. V lost 1 base to trimming and J lost 2 bases, with 9 bases between them. The CDR3 contains 15 residues. The CDR3 protein is CASSLVVAGNQPQHF. The CDR3 DNA follows: TGTGCCAGCAGCTTAGTAGTGGCGGGCAATCAGCCCCAGCATTTT.

This rearrangement joins TRBV7-9 to TRBJ2-7; no definite D call. This CDR3 spans 12 amino acids. Germline CDR1 and CDR2: SEHNR and FQNEAQ (reference sequence). The V end lost 2 bases, the J end lost 5 bases, and 7 bases lay between the germline ends. CDR3 sequence reads: CASSLLSDEQYF. CDR3 nucleotide sequence: TGTGCCAGCAGCTTACTTTCGGACGAGCAGTACTTC.

This rearrangement joins TRBV29-1 to TRBJ1-2; D gene ambiguous. This CDR3 region has 13 residues. V was clipped by 7 bases and J by 4 bases, with 16 bases between them. The germline CDR1 and CDR2 sequences are SQVTM and ANQGSEA. This chain's CDR3 is CSAREGLSYGYTF. The CDR3 nucleotides read TGCAGCGCCCGGGAAGGGTTGTCCTATGGCTACACCTTC.